This T cell receptor beta chain was found in a study of metastatic and nonmetastatic thyroid tumors. Whole-study context: Thyroid patients, malignant and benign, had repertoires compared across blood and tumor or nodule tissue.

Findings and limits, study-wide: A significant increase in TCR beta diversity was reportedly seen in malignant thyroid tumors relative to benign nodules, in blood and tumor.

All patients were untreated before thyroid surgery. Per the authors' pipeline: Construction of a distant-metastasis classifier for papillary thyroid cancer relied on CDR3 differences across clinicopathological groups. TCRdb re-clonotyped the PCR reads through MiXCR. The V and J calls and clone size come from TCRdb's table, not from the authors' own analysis. The sample yields roughly 38,000 clones, approximately 19% seen once. This clone appeared many times. Its antigen is unknown. Between the trimmed V and J ends, which lost 5 bases and 0 bases, there was a span of 8 bases. The CDR3 covers 15 residues. CDR1 and CDR2 (germline): MNHNS, SASEGT.

Source material: blood. V and J are TRBV6-1 and TRBJ2-6; D uncertain. This TCR was sampled from a female donor with papillary thyroid cancer or a benign thyroid nodule (not recorded which). Some clones in this sample may be carry-over from other donors' samples. The CDR3 reads CASSNIHSGANVLTF. As DNA, the CDR3 is TGTGCCAGCAGTAATATACACTCTGGGGCCAACGTCCTGACTTTC.